A selection of T cell receptor beta chains follows, all from one sample in a study of T-cell memory formation after mild COVID-19. One entry per CDR3 protein, called by TCRdb with MiXCR from the 5' RACE reads. The table records 35,000 to 50,000 distinct CDR3 sequences, 6% to 8.5% of them present only once. Sequenced material: PBMCs or a T cell subset sorted from them (not recorded which). All receptors come from an adult who had mild COVID-19 (a few samples of this study predate the infection). Cell type and time point are not known. CDR3s include the opening cysteine and the closing phenylalanine or tryptophan. Clone size is not always given. Where it is, it says once, few, many or a class for expanded clones.

clone_size v_call cdr3_aa
many TRBV7-9 CASSSDVETQYF
- TRBV25-1 CASRSGPGRGYTF
many TRBV3-1 CASSQVGLLYEQYF
- TRBV11-3 CASSLPDANYEQYF
few TRBV6-5 CASSYSRTYNEQFF
- TRBV7-9 CASSAELFNYGYTF
many TRBV20-1 CSAPTLSPRVTEAFF
- TRBV20-1 CSARVPRLAGVADTQYF
many TRBV6-5 CASNLDRVGSPLHF
few TRBV4-2 CASSNGQGSRQPQHF
few TRBV27 CASSTRTSGRTNEQFF
few TRBV12-3/TRBV12-4 CASSLRTAGFEQYF
many TRBV13 CASSPGLAGASYEQYF
many TRBV7-3 CASSFGGGSTDTQYF
- TRBV2 CASSLTGLTNTGELFF
- TRBV6-2/TRBV6-3 CASRADRPTNEKLFF
few TRBV7-6 CASSPTPDRQETQYF
many TRBV29-1 CSVEWEPPDTQYF
many TRBV29-1 CSVEAPDILETQYF
few TRBV20-1 CSARDGGGSNQPQHF
many TRBV2 CASSEGVFPNTGELFF
- TRBV20-1 CSAREQGFNEKLFF
many TRBV29-1 CSVEDRRGPSALYF
- TRBV24-1 CATSDLGTGSTDTQYF
many TRBV7-2 CASSLGGANTEAFF
few TRBV14 CASSQGLAGVETQYF
few TRBV18 CASSPQQGGNYGYTF
few TRBV2 CASRLETGANTEAFF
few TRBV12-3/TRBV12-4 CAGLVGATGELFF
- TRBV7-9 CASSALPLTDNYGYTF
- TRBV19 CASSLLTSTDTQYF
few TRBV27 CASSLQFRVGQPQHF
- TRBV14 CASSQDRNGYTF
- TRBV5-4 CASSLGHLPETQYF
many TRBV12-3/TRBV12-4 CASSFAWGGNYNEQFF
many TRBV7-8 CASSLTRNRYEQYF
few TRBV16 CASSPQGTGYGYTF
many TRBV11-3 CASSLVRPHGYTF
many TRBV5-1 CASRHSGTSGKNEQFF
many TRBV12-3/TRBV12-4 CASSRSPSRNYGYTF
- TRBV6-5 CASSTLTRENEKLFF
many TRBV12-3/TRBV12-4 CASSFRGTSNTEAFF
- TRBV7-8 CASSYRLAGGGWELFF
many TRBV11-1 CASSLHLQDEQYF
- TRBV24-1 CATSDPGTQETQYF
many TRBV12-1 CASSFGISRRNEQFF
many TRBV29-1 CSVLAGAPGETQYF
- TRBV13 CASSPAGGRHNEQFF